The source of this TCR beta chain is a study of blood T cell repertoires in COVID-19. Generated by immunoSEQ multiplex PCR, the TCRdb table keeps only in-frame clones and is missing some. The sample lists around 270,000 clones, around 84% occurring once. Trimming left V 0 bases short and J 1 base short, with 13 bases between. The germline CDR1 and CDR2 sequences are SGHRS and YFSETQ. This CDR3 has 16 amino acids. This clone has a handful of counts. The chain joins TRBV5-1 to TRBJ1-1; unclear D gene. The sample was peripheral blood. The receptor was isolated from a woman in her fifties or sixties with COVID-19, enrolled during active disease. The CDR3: CASSLAILRENTEAFF. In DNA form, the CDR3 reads TGCGCCAGCAGCTTGGCCATTTTACGGGAGAACACTGAAGCTTTCTTT. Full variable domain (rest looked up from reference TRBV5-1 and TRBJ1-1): KAGVTQTPRYLIKTRGQQVTLSCSPISGHRSVSWYQQTPGQGLQFLFEYFSETQRNKGNFPGRFSGRQFSNSRSEMNVSTLELGDSALYLCASSLAILRENTEAFFGQGTRLTVV.